Described below is a single T cell receptor (beta chain) sequence and its context. Data came from immunoSEQ multiplex PCR; TCRdb stores just in-frame clones and leaves some out. The sample holds some 280,000 clones, just over 85% seen once. The entry originates in a study of blood T cell repertoires in COVID-19. Trimming took 8 bases from V and 6 from J; bases not matched to a gene: 10. The CDR3 consists of 14 residues. Germline CDR1 and CDR2: MNHEY and SMNVEV (reference sequence). This TCR was sampled from a woman aged 25-40 years with active or convalescent COVID-19. This chain uses TRBV27 with TRBJ2-1; 7 bases match TRBD1. Sequenced sample: peripheral blood. CDR3 residues: CASFTGAVPNEQFF. DNA of the CDR3: TGTGCCAGCTTTACAGGGGCCGTACCCAATGAGCAGTTCTTC.